Below are 10 T cell receptor beta chains sequenced from a single sample in a study of immune reconstitution after stem cell transplant in scleroderma. TCRdb analysed the RT-PCR reads with MiXCR anew, one entry per CDR3 protein. The data show almost 2,500 distinct CDR3 sequences, less than 8% seen once. This material was collected before or after autologous hematopoietic stem cell transplantation (not recorded which). The origin of the receptors is a female donor with systemic sclerosis.

This clonotype is termed medium-sized. The gene calls are TRBV29-1 and TRBJ1-1, with 8 bases fitting TRBD1. V was pared by 6 bases and J by 8 bases, with 8 bases of the junction left unmatched. Germline lookup yields CDR1 SQVTM and CDR2 ANQGSEA. The CDR3 spans 12 residues. The CDR3 is CSVTGGTSEAFF. DNA for the CDR3: TGCAGCGTAACAGGGGGGACGAGCGAAGCTTTCTTT.

This clonotype is deemed medium-sized. The rearrangement links TRBV7-9 to TRBJ2-3; a weak D match, TRBD2 (6 bases). Germline V gene lookup returns CDR1 SEHNR and CDR2 FQNEAQ (reference sequence). V shed 1 base and J shed 2 bases, with 13 bases lying between them. This CDR3 comprises 16 residues. The CDR3 DNA reads as TGTGCCAGCAGCTTAGGAGGGGAGCGGGTCACAGATACGCAGTATTTT. Its protein product is CASSLGGERVTDTQYF. The variable domain in full, with the rest retrieved from reference TRBV7-9 and TRBJ2-3, is DTGVSQNPRHKITKRGQNVTFRCDPISEHNRLYWYRQTLGQGPEFLTYFQNEAQLEKSRLLSDRFSAERPKGSFSTLEIQRTEQGDSAMYLCASSLGGERVTDTQYFGPGTRLTVL.

By share, this clonotype ranks as medium-sized (0.01 to 0.1%). V gene TRBV10-1 combines with J gene TRBJ2-5; tentative D call: TRBD1 (5 bases). The CDR3 totals 14 residues. Germline V CDR1 and CDR2: WNHNN, SYGVQD (reference sequence). V was cut by 6 bases and J by 0 bases, with 11 bases left in between. The CDR3 DNA sequence: TGCGCCAGCAGCCCTGGGGCAAACCAAGAGACCCAGTACTTC. Its protein product is CASSPGANQETQYF.

By share, this clonotype counts as large (0.1 to 1%). The V and J genes are TRBV29-1 and TRBJ1-1, with 7 bases lining up with TRBD1. J lost 4 bases, V lost 6 bases, and 20 bases had no gene match. Germline V lookup: CDR1 SQVTM, CDR2 ANQGSEA. The CDR3 extends over 17 amino acids. The CDR3 DNA reads TGCAGCGTGGGACAGCTGGCTTTGGAGGGCGAAGGCACTGAAGCTTTCTTT. It codes for CSVGQLALEGEGTEAFF.

The V call is TRBV5-5, the J call TRBJ2-3, with D perhaps TRBD2 (7 bases). V was trimmed by 0 bases and J by 2 bases, leaving 10 bases between them. CDR1 and CDR2 (germline): SGHKS, YYEKEE (reference sequence). The CDR3 is made up of 15 amino acids. DNA for the CDR3: TGTGCCAGCAGCTTGGGAGGGGGGGACACAGATACGCAGTATTTT. Its translation is CASSLGGGDTDTQYF.

This clonotype rates as medium-sized (0.01 to 0.1%). The chain couples TRBV7-2 to TRBJ2-1; 7 bases match TRBD2. The CDR3 is 16 amino acids. Germline CDR1 and CDR2: SGHTA and FQGNSA. J lost 5 bases, V lost 2 bases, and 9 bases had no gene match. CDR3 amino acids: CASSLFLAETDNEQFF. CDR3 nucleotides: TGTGCCAGCAGCTTATTCCTAGCGGAGACCGACAATGAGCAGTTCTTC.

J is TRBJ2-7 and V is TRBV7-2; TRBD1 matches 10 bases. Germline loops: CDR1 SGHTA, CDR2 FQGNSA. This CDR3 has 15 residues. V lost 1 base, J lost 4 bases, and 4 bases stayed unmatched. The CDR3: CASSLGADRGYEQYF. CDR3 DNA sequence: TGTGCCAGCAGCTTAGGAGCGGACAGGGGGTACGAGCAGTACTTC. The full variable domain, completed using reference TRBV7-2 and TRBJ2-7, is GAGVSQSPSNKVTEKGKDVELRCDPISGHTALYWYRQSLGQGLEFLIYFQGNSAPDKSGLPSDRFSAERTGGSVSTLTIQRTQQEDSAVYLCASSLGADRGYEQYFGPGTRLTVT.

This clonotype ranks as medium-sized. This chain uses TRBV5-1 with TRBJ2-3, with 8 bases matching TRBD1. Germline CDR1 is SGHRS and CDR2 is YFSETQ. J was trimmed by 3 bases and V by 4 bases; bases with no gene match: 4. The CDR3 contains 14 residues. The CDR3 reads CASSADRATDTQYF. The CDR3, as DNA: TGCGCCAGCAGCGCGGACAGGGCGACAGATACGCAGTATTTT.

By share, this clonotype ranks as medium-sized. V is TRBV7-2 and J is TRBJ1-4; the match to TRBD1 covers 7 bases. The CDR3 has 15 amino acids. Germline V gene data show CDR1 as SGHTA and CDR2 as FQGNSA. After removal of 3 bases from V and 3 bases from J, the junction contained 4 bases not matched to a gene. In DNA, the CDR3 is TGTGCCAGCAGCTTCAATCAGGGGGCTAATGAAAAACTGTTTTTT. The encoded protein is CASSFNQGANEKLFF.

This clonotype was recorded a few times. V gene TRBV7-6 combines with J gene TRBJ1-2; D ambiguous. The CDR3 extends over 14 amino acids. Trimming pared 0 bases from V and 8 bases from J, leaving 13 bases between. CDR1 is SGHVS, CDR2 FNYEAQ, per germline. In nucleotides, the CDR3 is TGTGCCAGCAGCTTAGCGGAATTAGCCTCCGGCTACACCTTC. Translated: CASSLAELASGYTF.